Below are 20 T cell receptor beta chains sequenced from a single sample in a study of blood T cell repertoires in COVID-19 (dated by TCRdb to about 2020). The library was generated by the immunoSEQ multiplex PCR assay. TCRdb retrieved this table from immuneACCESS and kept in-frame rearrangements only. Not all clones are present; in checked studies, unresolved V genes account for under half, and no reason is known for the remainder. Present in this sample are under 300,000 clones, around 84% of which were seen just once. The ten biggest clones cover around 3.5% of the sample. The sequencing sample was made of peripheral blood. The receptor source for this set is a woman in her late teens or twenties with acute or convalescent COVID-19.

The V call is TRBV30, the J call TRBJ1-4, with D perhaps matching TRBD1 (6 bases). Trimming pared 3 bases from V and 8 bases from J, leaving 10 bases between. The CDR3 loop spans 12 amino acids. CDR1 and CDR2 (germline): GTSNPN, SVGIG (reference sequence). The CDR3: CAWRGGLEKLFF. In nucleotides, the CDR3 is TGTGCCTGGAGAGGGGGTTTGGAAAAACTGTTTTTT.

The chain joins TRBV4-2 to TRBJ1-2, with 7 nucleotides matching TRBD1. The CDR3 is made up of 19 amino acids. CDR1 is LGHNA and CDR2 is YNFKEQ in the germline V gene. V was clipped by 1 base and J by 4 bases; unmatched bases: 18. DNA of the CDR3: TGTGCCAGCAGCCAAGCCTCCTTTCCCTACGGGACAGTCACCTATGGCTACACCTTC. Translated: CASSQASFPYGTVTYGYTF.

This clone was seen just once. The chain is built from TRBV19 and TRBJ2-1; D is unclear. Trimming pared 4 bases from V and 13 bases from J, leaving 14 bases between. Looked up from germline, CDR1 is LNHDA and CDR2 is SQIVND (reference sequence). This CDR3 is 12 amino acids long. CDR3 coding DNA: TGTGCCAGTAGTACATCGTCTAGTACTCAGTTCTTC. The encoded protein is CASSTSSSTQFF.

The chain links TRBV6-5 to TRBJ1-1; a possible D gene is TRBD1 (5 bases). Trimming left V 2 bases short and J 4 bases short, with 14 bases between. CDR1 and CDR2 (germline): MNHEY, SVGAGI. The CDR3 covers 15 residues. CDR3 bases: TGTGCCAGCAGTTACGCGGGGGGGAGGCGCACTGAAGCTTTCTTT. Residues: CASSYAGGRRTEAFF.

This clone has just a few counts. The chain couples TRBV4-3 to TRBJ2-2; tentative D call: TRBD2 (5 bases). Trimming cost V 1 base and J 1 base, with 10 bases left between them. CDR1 and CDR2 from the germline V gene are LGHNA and YSLEER. This CDR3 region has 16 residues. For the CDR3, the DNA is TGCGCCAGCAGCCAAGTTTCGGGATTGAACACCGGGGAGCTGTTTTTT. The encoded protein is CASSQVSGLNTGELFF.

The chain uses TRBV28 and TRBJ2-3, with 8 bases lining up with TRBD2. In germline, CDR1 is MDHEN, CDR2 SYDVKM. J gave up 7 bases and V 6 bases, and 12 bases lay outside the gene matches. The CDR3 is 15 residues long. The CDR3 loop is CASRGSGSFLYTQYF. DNA of the CDR3: TGTGCCAGCAGGGGAAGCGGGAGCTTTTTGTATACGCAGTATTTT.

Many counts were recorded for this clone. The V gene is TRBV5-1, the J gene TRBJ1-6; 9 bases align to TRBD1. Germline trimming cut 4 bases from V and 1 base from J; bases unmatched to any gene: 6. Germline values: CDR1 SGHRS, CDR2 YFSETQ. The length of the CDR3 is 17 residues. CDR3 nucleotide sequence: TGCGCCAGCAGCGCGGGACAGGGCTATTCCTATAATTCACCCCTCCACTTT. Translated, it gives CASSAGQGYSYNSPLHF.

The chain links TRBV27 to TRBJ1-5; 9 bases are a match to TRBD1. Trimming cost V 8 bases and J 5 bases; bases outside gene matches: 7. The CDR3 spans 14 residues. Germline loops: CDR1 MNHEY, CDR2 SMNVEV (reference sequence). As DNA, the CDR3 is TGTGCCAGCCAAGGGACAGGGTGGGATCAGCCCCAGCATTTT. Translated, it gives CASQGTGWDQPQHF.

This clone has just one count. The chain joins TRBV3-1 (or the pseudogene TRBV3-2) to TRBJ1-6; the D gene is possibly TRBD1 (5 bases). CDR3 length: 16 residues. Trimming stripped 0 bases from V and 14 bases from J, with 20 bases between. Germline CDR1 reads LGHDT; CDR2 reads YNNKEL (reference sequence). The DNA of the CDR3 is TGTGCCAGCAGCCAAGAGTACAGACTCGGGGGGGGTTCCCTCCACTTT. It translates to CASSQEYRLGGGSLHF.

The CDR3 sequence: CASSPPAGGKLEQYF. The CDR3 bases are TGTGCCAGCAGCCCCCCGGCGGGAGGGAAACTCGAGCAGTACTTC. The genes are TRBV7-2 and TRBJ2-7; TRBD2 agrees at 9 bases. The germline gives CDR1 SGHTA, CDR2 FQGNSA. The CDR3 is made up of 15 amino acids. Trimming cost V 5 bases and J 6 bases; bases outside gene matches: 11.

This sequence joins TRBV7-9 and TRBJ1-4; D gene ambiguous. V was clipped by 1 base and J by 4 bases, with 13 bases between them. This CDR3 is built from 16 residues. Germline-derived CDR1 and CDR2 are SEHNR and FQNEAQ (reference sequence). In DNA, the CDR3 is TGTGCCAGCAGCTTAGGAGTGCCGAGTGGTAATGAAAAACTGTTTTTT. Amino acids: CASSLGVPSGNEKLFF.

The chain carries TRBV9 and TRBJ2-1; 16 nucleotides align to TRBD2. Germline V CDR1 and CDR2: SGDLS, YYNGEE. After removal of 4 bases from V and 7 bases from J, the junction contained 5 bases not matched to a gene. This CDR3 is built from 16 residues. The CDR3: CASSPEGLAGGNEQFF. The CDR3 nucleotides are TGTGCCAGCAGCCCAGAGGGACTAGCGGGAGGGAATGAGCAGTTCTTC.

The chain links TRBV7-9 to TRBJ1-2; 11 bases match TRBD1. V trimming: 2 bases; J trimming: 5 bases; junction bases outside the gene matches: 10. Germline CDR1 and CDR2: SEHNR and FQNEAQ (reference sequence). The CDR3 runs 17 residues. CDR3 DNA sequence: TGTGCCAGCAGCTTAACCGGGACAGGGGGAGTCGGGTATGGCTACACCTTC. Translating it yields CASSLTGTGGVGYGYTF.

V usage is TRBV2 and J usage is TRBJ1-1; D possibly corresponds to TRBD1 (6 bases). V lost 7 bases to trimming and J lost 4 bases, with 19 bases between them. The CDR3 totals 15 residues. CDR1 and CDR2 from the germline V gene are SNHLY and FYNNEI. CDR3 amino acids: CASNRQESGVTEAFF. CDR3 in DNA: TGTGCCAGCAACCGACAGGAGAGTGGGGTCACTGAAGCTTTCTTT. Combining the CDR3 with reference TRBV2 and TRBJ1-1 gives the whole variable domain EPEVTQTPSHQVTQMGQEVILRCVPISNHLYFYWYRQILGQKVEFLVSFYNNEISEKSEIFDDQFSVERPDGSNFTLKIRSTKLEDSAMYFCASNRQESGVTEAFFGQGTRLTVV.

V is TRBV7-8 and J is TRBJ2-7, with D possibly TRBD2 on 6 matching bases. There are 16 residues in the CDR3. V was shortened by 5 bases and J by 1 base, with 18 bases between the two germline ends. Germline V CDR1 and CDR2: SGHVS, FQNEAQ. The CDR3 is CASSPISGLNSYEQYF. CDR3 sequence (DNA): TGTGCCAGCAGCCCAATTAGCGGACTAAATTCCTACGAGCAGTACTTC.

As to this clone: The junction does not match germline at one end; this may be a read error. The genes are TRBV7-7 and TRBJ2-1, with TRBD2 matching 8 bases. Germline loops: CDR1 SSHAT, CDR2 FNYEAQ (reference sequence). This CDR3 is 17 amino acids long. The CDR3 sequence: CASSLVSGISSYNEQFF. CDR3 DNA sequence: TGTGCTAGCAGCTTAGTTAGCGGGATCAGCTCCTACAATGAGCAGTTCTTC.

J is TRBJ1-4 and V is TRBV10-2, with D possibly TRBD1 on 5 matching bases. V lost 4 bases to trimming and J lost 0 bases, with 9 bases between them. CDR3 size: 15 residues. The V gene's germline CDR1 is WSHSY and CDR2 SAAADI. CDR3 sequence: CASSGGTATNEKLFF. The CDR3 nucleotides are TGCGCCAGCAGTGGCGGGACCGCAACTAATGAAAAACTGTTTTTT.

The chain joins TRBV6-2 or TRBV6-3 to TRBJ1-3, with D maybe TRBD1 (5 bases). This CDR3 has 15 amino acids. V lost 5 bases and J 2 bases, leaving 13 bases between the germline ends. CDR1 is MNHEY and CDR2 is SVGEGT in the germline V gene. CDR3 nucleotides: TGTGCCAGCAGTACCGGCCGGACACCTGGAAACACCATATATTTT. This translates into CASSTGRTPGNTIYF.

V gene TRBV13 combines with J gene TRBJ2-2, with a weak D call TRBD1 (6 bases). V lost 5 bases and J lost 1, with 14 bases in between. The length of the CDR3 is 16 residues. Looked up from germline, CDR1 is PRHDT and CDR2 is FYEKMQ (reference sequence). The CDR3 protein is CASSLWTAENTGELFF. The CDR3 nucleotides are TGTGCCAGCAGCCTTTGGACAGCGGAGAACACCGGGGAGCTGTTTTTT.

The chain links TRBV19 to TRBJ1-1; no firm D call. This CDR3 has 15 residues. The ends were cut back, 3 bases at V and 0 bases at J, with 11 bases in the middle. CDR1 and CDR2 (germline): LNHDA, SQIVND (reference sequence). The CDR3 loop is CASSMSGNMNTEAFF. The CDR3, as DNA: TGTGCCAGTAGTATGAGCGGCAACATGAACACTGAAGCTTTCTTT.